This T cell receptor beta chain is from a study of T cells in Graves' hyperthyroidism and ophthalmopathy. Diagnosing involved the use of clinical symptoms, serum thyroxine and TRAb, thyroid ultrasound and orbital computed tomography. This clonotype was counted many times. Amplified TCR beta CDR3 regions came from RNA transcripts. The primer set for the first-round RT-PCR of the TCR CDR3 was HTBI. TCRdb ran MiXCR on the multiplex PCR reads and lists one entry per CDR3 protein. Here the sample spans under 350,000 distinct CDR3 sequences, 20% to 30% being singletons. The CDR3 has 15 amino acids. Looked up from germline, CDR1 is MNHEY and CDR2 is SVGAGI. The V gene lost 2 bases and the J gene lost 4 bases, with 15 bases spanning the gap.

The chain recombines TRBV6-5 with TRBJ2-7, with D possibly being TRBD2 (6 bases). Sequenced sample: blood. This TCR was sampled from a man aged 35 to 55 with Graves' hyperthyroidism that later progressed to Graves' ophthalmopathy. The CDR3 DNA reads TGTGCCAGCAGTTACCCGAGGAGTAGCGGATACGAGCAGTACTTC. This translates into CASSYPRSSGYEQYF.